One sample yielded the 20 T cell receptor beta chains listed below, sequenced in a study of T cells in Graves' hyperthyroidism and ophthalmopathy. Amplification targeted TCR beta CDR3 regions from RNA transcripts. A set of HTBI primers served as the primers for a first-round RT-PCR of the TCR CDR3. TCRdb ran MiXCR on the multiplex PCR reads and lists one entry per CDR3 protein. Of 730,000 or so distinct CDR3 sequences in the sample, around 20% were seen once. Sequenced: blood. Receptors were obtained from a woman aged 45-59 years with Graves' hyperthyroidism that later progressed to Graves' ophthalmopathy.

V gene TRBV15 combines with J gene TRBJ2-3, with 9 bases lining up with TRBD2. CDR1 and CDR2 (germline): LNHNV, YYDKDF (reference sequence). This CDR3 comprises 15 residues. V was clipped by 3 bases and J by 1 base; unmatched bases: 2. The CDR3 sequence: CATSRASGGTDTQYF. Here the CDR3 DNA reads TGTGCCACCAGCAGGGCTAGCGGGGGCACAGATACGCAGTATTTT. The full variable domain, completed using reference TRBV15 and TRBJ2-3, is DAMVIQNPRYQVTQFGKPVTLSCSQTLNHNVMYWYQQKSSQAPKLLFHYYDKDFNNEADTPDNFQSRRPNTSFCFLDIRSPGLGDTAMYLCATSRASGGTDTQYFGPGTRLTVL.

Regarding this clonotype: With a much larger clone just one base away, this may be a read error. V usage is TRBV20-1 and J usage is TRBJ1-2; TRBD1 might be the D (5 bases). Germline-derived CDR1 and CDR2 are DFQATT and SNEGSKA (reference sequence). There are 15 residues in the CDR3. The chain's CDR3 is CIARDGRGGVYGYTF. The DNA of the CDR3 is TGCATTGCTAGAGATGGGAGGGGTGGGGTCTATGGCTACACCTTC.

There are a few counts of this clonotype. The chain uses TRBV27 and TRBJ1-5; 11 bases are shared with TRBD1. V lost 3 bases, J lost 6 bases, and 4 bases stayed unmatched. The germline V gene encodes CDR1 MNHEY and CDR2 SMNVEV (reference sequence). The CDR3 is made up of 15 amino acids. The CDR3 nucleotides are TGTGCCAGCAGTTTGGACAGGGGGCGGATTCAGCCCCAGCATTTT. Residues: CASSLDRGRIQPQHF.

The chain is built from TRBV5-5 and TRBJ1-1; D may be TRBD1 (5 bases). Deletions cut 4 bases from V and 4 bases from J, with 17 bases between. The CDR3 sequence is 15 residues long. Per germline, CDR1 SGHKS and CDR2 YYEKEE (reference sequence). The CDR3 nucleotides are TGTGCCAGCAGCCGGAATCAGGGCCCTGGCACTGAAGCTTTCTTT. It translates to CASSRNQGPGTEAFF.

This clonotype was counted at least ten times. The rearrangement links TRBV5-1 to TRBJ2-5; D call uncertain. The germline V gene encodes CDR1 SGHRS and CDR2 YFSETQ. The CDR3 extends over 14 amino acids. Trimming removed 2 bases from V and 5 bases from J, with 13 bases in between. CDR3 sequence: CASSLLAAEETQYF. The CDR3 DNA reads TGCGCCAGCAGCTTATTGGCGGCCGAGGAGACCCAGTACTTC.

Ten or more counts support this clonotype. The chain links TRBV7-3 to TRBJ2-1, with 9 bases aligning to TRBD2. This CDR3 has 15 amino acids. V dropped 5 bases and J dropped 6; count of bases not matched to a gene: 8. Germline V gene sequence: CDR1 SGHTA, CDR2 FQGTGA. The CDR3 coding sequence is TGTGCCAGCAGCCAGACTAGCGGCAGCCTCAATGAGCAGTTCTTC. This sequence encodes CASSQTSGSLNEQFF.

This clonotype has only a few counts. The junction shows a germline mismatch at one end, possibly a read error. The V gene is TRBV2, the J gene TRBJ1-4; D remains unclear. Germline V gene lookup returns CDR1 SNHLY and CDR2 FYNNEI. The CDR3 totals 16 residues. In DNA form, the CDR3 reads TGTGCCAGCAGTGAACCCCCAGGCACGCTAAATGAAAAACTGGTTTTT. Translated: CASSEPPGTLNEKLVF.

The chain has TRBV3-1 and TRBJ2-7, with 8 bases lining up with TRBD2. Germline values: CDR1 LGHDT, CDR2 YNNKEL (reference sequence). After removal of 1 base from V and 5 bases from J, the junction contained 4 bases not matched to a gene. The CDR3 loop spans 14 amino acids. The CDR3 here is CASSQGRGVDEQYF. CDR3 sequence (DNA): TGTGCCAGCAGCCAAGGGCGGGGGGTCGACGAGCAGTACTTC.

This clonotype was seen repeatedly, ten times or more. The chain carries TRBV2 and TRBJ2-7, with 11 bases that match TRBD1. Germline values: CDR1 SNHLY, CDR2 FYNNEI. The CDR3 has 14 amino acids. The V and J ends lost 6 bases and 3 bases, in that order; junction bases with no gene match: 4. The CDR3 loop is CASSGQGADYEQYF. In DNA, the CDR3 is TGTGCCAGCAGCGGACAGGGGGCGGACTACGAGCAGTACTTC. Supplemented by reference TRBV2 and TRBJ2-7, the full variable domain reads EPEVTQTPSHQVTQMGQEVILRCVPISNHLYFYWYRQILGQKVEFLVSFYNNEISEKSEIFDDQFSVERPDGSNFTLKIRSTKLEDSAMYFCASSGQGADYEQYFGPGTRLTVT.

The rearrangement joins TRBV7-9 to TRBJ1-2; 7 bases are shared with TRBD1. The CDR3 has 15 residues. The germline V gene encodes CDR1 SEHNR and CDR2 FQNEAQ (reference sequence). Losses at the gene ends were 5 bases for V and 4 bases for J; bases not matched to a gene: 10. The CDR3 DNA reads as TGTGCCAGCAGCGGTGGACAGGAAGGGCCCTATGGCTACACCTTC. Protein: CASSGGQEGPYGYTF.

This clonotype was observed at least ten times. The chain has TRBV30 and TRBJ2-5; 8 bases align to TRBD2. Germline CDR1 reads GTSNPN; CDR2 reads SVGIG (reference sequence). The CDR3 covers 14 residues. V shed 5 bases, J shed 7 bases, and the junction held 12 bases outside the gene matches. CDR3 bases: TGTGCCTGGTCGGGGGAGCGGGGGTACGGGACCCAGTACTTC. Protein: CAWSGERGYGTQYF.

The CDR3 DNA reads TGCAGTGCTAGGGGACTAGCGGGGGGGGCATTGTACGAGCAGTACTTC. Translation: CSARGLAGGALYEQYF. V is TRBV20-1 and J is TRBJ2-7, with 16 bases identical to TRBD2. V was pared by 3 bases and J by 4 bases, with 6 bases of the junction left unmatched. CDR3 length equals 16 residues. From germline, CDR1 is DFQATT and CDR2 SNEGSKA (reference sequence).

This clonotype was counted many times. The V and J genes are TRBV12-3 or TRBV12-4 and TRBJ1-6, with D unresolved. The CDR3 loop spans 13 amino acids. V was cut by 5 bases and J by 6 bases, with 8 bases left in between. CDR3 coding DNA: TGTGCCAGCAGTCCGCTGCCTAATTCACCCCTCCACTTT. As protein: CASSPLPNSPLHF.

This chain connects TRBV19 to TRBJ1-1, with unresolved D. CDR1 and CDR2 (germline): LNHDA, SQIVND (reference sequence). CDR3 length equals 13 residues. Trimming cost V 3 bases and J 3 bases, with 8 bases left between them. The CDR3, as DNA: TGTGCCAGTAGTATTAGGAGGGACACTGAAGCTTTCTTT. Its protein is CASSIRRDTEAFF.

The J gene is TRBJ1-5, the V gene TRBV5-1; tentatively, D is TRBD1 (5 bases). CDR3 length: 15 residues. From germline, CDR1 is SGHRS and CDR2 YFSETQ. Trimming left V 0 bases short and J 5 bases short, with 12 bases between. The CDR3 reads CASSLEGLGHQPQHF. The CDR3 DNA reads as TGCGCCAGCAGCTTGGAGGGACTAGGCCATCAGCCCCAGCATTTT.

At least ten counts were recorded for this clonotype. This chain joins TRBV12-3 or TRBV12-4 and TRBJ1-2; 11 positions match TRBD1. The CDR3 is 15 residues long. Losses at the gene ends were 6 bases for V and 4 bases for J; bases not matched to a gene: 7. The CDR3 here is CASRLSGTGGYGYTF. CDR3 bases: TGTGCCAGCAGACTTTCCGGGACAGGGGGCTATGGCTACACCTTC.

The V gene is TRBV29-1, the J gene TRBJ2-1, with TRBD2 matching over 8 bases. CDR1 and CDR2 (germline): SQVTM, ANQGSEA. Unmatched junction bases numbered 7, after V lost 6 bases and J lost 6 bases. The CDR3 spans 13 residues. CDR3 residues: CSVAAGGLNEQFF. As DNA, the CDR3 is TGCAGCGTCGCGGCGGGGGGCCTCAATGAGCAGTTCTTC.

The V call is TRBV19, the J call TRBJ2-1, with a weak D call TRBD1 (5 bases). V lost 3 bases, J lost 3 bases, and 15 bases lay in between. Germline V CDR1 and CDR2: LNHDA, SQIVND (reference sequence). The CDR3 covers 16 residues. The CDR3 region has the DNA TGTGCCAGTAGTATGTTGGCGACAGTCATCTACAATGAGCAGTTCTTC. This sequence encodes CASSMLATVIYNEQFF.

The chain joins TRBV12-3 or TRBV12-4 to TRBJ2-2; D assignment may be TRBD1 or TRBD2 (5 bases each). This CDR3 is 15 amino acids long. V lost 2 bases and J 4 bases, leaving 11 bases between the germline ends. This chain's CDR3 is CASSLWDPTTGELFF. The CDR3 coding sequence is TGTGCCAGCAGTTTATGGGACCCCACCACCGGGGAGCTGTTTTTT.

This clonotype was seen repeatedly, ten times or more. The chain uses TRBV11-2 and TRBJ2-1; 8 bases are a match to TRBD1. There are 16 residues in the CDR3. V lost 1 base to trimming and J lost 0 bases; unmatched junction nucleotides: 2. Germline loops: CDR1 SGHAT, CDR2 FQNNGV. The CDR3 DNA is TGTGCCAGCAGCTTAGGGACAGGGATCTCCTACAATGAGCAGTTCTTC. It is translated as CASSLGTGISYNEQFF.